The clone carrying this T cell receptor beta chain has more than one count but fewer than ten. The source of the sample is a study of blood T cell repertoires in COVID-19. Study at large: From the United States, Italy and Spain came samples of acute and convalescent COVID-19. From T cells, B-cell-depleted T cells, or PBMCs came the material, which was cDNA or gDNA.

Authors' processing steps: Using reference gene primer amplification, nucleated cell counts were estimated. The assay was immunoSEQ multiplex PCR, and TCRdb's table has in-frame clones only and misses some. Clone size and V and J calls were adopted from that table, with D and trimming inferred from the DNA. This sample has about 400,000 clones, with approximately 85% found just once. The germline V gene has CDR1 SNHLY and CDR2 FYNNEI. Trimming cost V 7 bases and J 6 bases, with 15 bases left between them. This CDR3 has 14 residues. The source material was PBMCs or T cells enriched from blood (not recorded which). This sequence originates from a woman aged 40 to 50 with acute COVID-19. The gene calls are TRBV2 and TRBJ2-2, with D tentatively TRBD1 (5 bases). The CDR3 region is CASTTDSLPGELFF. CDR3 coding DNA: TGTGCCAGCACTACAGACAGCCTTCCCGGGGAGCTGTTTTTT.